This TCR beta chain was obtained from a study of T cell repertoires in cytomegalovirus infection. Overall study context: TCR beta signatures that were public indicated CMV infection and matching HLA type.

V was pared by 2 bases and J by 7 bases, with 20 bases between. The length of the CDR3 is 16 residues. Germline V gene sequence: CDR1 MNHEY, CDR2 SVGAGI. TCRdb processed the reads anew with MiXCR; each CDR3 protein has one entry. The table records around 740,000 distinct CDR3 sequences, roughly 36% of them present only once. The sequence came from a human donor in good health (CMV status not recorded). Some clones in this sample may be carry-over from other donors' samples. This chain uses TRBV6-5 with TRBJ1-1, with D possibly being TRBD1 (5 bases). The material sequenced was PBMCs. The CDR3 DNA follows: TGTGCCAGCAGTTACGGGTGGGGCACTGGGGTAGTTGAAGCTTTCTTT. Residues: CASSYGWGTGVVEAFF.